Below, one T cell receptor beta chain is given with its context. Its specificity is not known. The data derive from a study of CD8+ T cells in alopecia areata. Cell sorting on a FACSAria was used to separate CD4+ and CD8+ T cells from the PBMCs. With 5 bases clipped from V and 1 base from J, the junction kept 6 bases outside the gene matches. CDR3 length equals 18 residues. From germline, CDR1 is SEHNR and CDR2 FQNEAQ (reference sequence). Extracted from the samples, RNA was reverse transcribed into cDNA to serve as the sequencing template. Sequencing used immunoSEQ multiplex PCR; TCRdb keeps in-frame clones, though not all of them. Among around 190,000 clones listed, about 56% were seen once. Study-level findings and limits: TCR sharing was clearer in mice than between patients, perhaps partly owing to patient HLA diversity.

The clonotype originates from a human donor in good health. The chain is built from TRBV7-9 and TRBJ2-6; 12 bases are a match to TRBD2. The sequencing input was CD8+ T cells sorted from blood. The CDR3 region is CASSPPTSGGSGANVLTF. The CDR3 DNA reads as TGTGCCAGCAGCCCACCGACTAGCGGGGGATCTGGGGCCAACGTCCTGACTTTC.